This TCR beta chain was captured in a study of CD8+ T cells in alopecia areata. Study details: At a dose of 5 to 10 mg twice daily, oral tofacitinib was given to treated patients. The investigators scored severity in treated patients by the percentage of affected scalp area.

The study, taken as a whole, reports: Scalp sample data also include resident alphabeta T cells from normal skin.

Treatment described: oral pan-JAK inhibitor, 5-10 mg twice daily. Trimming at V came to 4 bases and at J to 5 bases, leaving 8 bases not matched to a gene. Germline CDR1 and CDR2: SGDLS and YYNGEE. The CDR3 is 14 residues long. To note about this clone: What it binds is unknown.

Once RNA had been extracted, it was reverse transcribed into cDNA to act as the sequencing template. TCRdb keeps only in-frame clones here, not all; method: immunoSEQ multiplex PCR. Of about 180,000 clones in the sample, roughly 50% were seen once. The sequenced sample was CD8+ T cells sorted from blood, obtained at week 24, from a patient treated with tofacitinib. The rearrangement joins TRBV9 to TRBJ2-5; 7 bases match TRBD1. The sequence derives from a human donor with alopecia areata. The CDR3 protein is CASSPPPRGETQYF. The CDR3 DNA is TGTGCCAGCAGCCCCCCACCCAGGGGGGAGACCCAGTACTTC.